The source of this T cell receptor (beta chain) is a study of T cell responses to AZD1222 COVID-19 vaccine. The CDR3 length is 12 residues. Deletions cut 3 bases from V and 7 bases from J, with 10 bases between. CDR1 and CDR2 from the germline V gene are SEHNR and FQNEAQ (reference sequence). Some clones are missing from TCRdb's copy, which holds only in-frame ones; the method was immunoSEQ multiplex PCR. The top ten hold 4% to 4.5% of the sample, which has around 130,000 clones, 80% to 95% seen once. The V call is TRBV7-9, the J call TRBJ2-7, with D possibly TRBD1 on 6 matching bases. This TCR came from an adult who received the MenACWY meningococcal vaccine as a control. This sample comprised peripheral blood, obtained 28 days after the second dose of the MenACWY control vaccine. CDR3 residues: CASSFTGQEQYV. The CDR3 DNA is TGTGCCAGCAGCTTTACAGGGCAGGAGCAGTACGTC.